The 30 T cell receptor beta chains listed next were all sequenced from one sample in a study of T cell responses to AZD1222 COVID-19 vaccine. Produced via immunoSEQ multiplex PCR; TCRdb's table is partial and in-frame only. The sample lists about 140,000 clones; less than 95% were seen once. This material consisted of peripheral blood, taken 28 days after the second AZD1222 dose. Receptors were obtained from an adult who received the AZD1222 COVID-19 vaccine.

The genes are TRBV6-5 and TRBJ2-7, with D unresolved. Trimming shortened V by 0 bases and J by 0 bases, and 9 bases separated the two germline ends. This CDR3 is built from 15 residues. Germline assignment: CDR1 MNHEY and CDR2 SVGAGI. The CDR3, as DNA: TGTGCCAGCAGTTACTCGAACAGAGGCTCCTACGAGCAGTACTTC. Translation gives CASSYSNRGSYEQYF.

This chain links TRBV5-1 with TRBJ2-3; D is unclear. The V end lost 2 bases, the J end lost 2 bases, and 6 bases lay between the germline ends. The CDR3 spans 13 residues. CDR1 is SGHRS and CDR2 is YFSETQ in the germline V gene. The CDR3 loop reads CASSFGNTDTQYF. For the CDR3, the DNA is TGCGCCAGCAGCTTTGGAAACACAGATACGCAGTATTTT.

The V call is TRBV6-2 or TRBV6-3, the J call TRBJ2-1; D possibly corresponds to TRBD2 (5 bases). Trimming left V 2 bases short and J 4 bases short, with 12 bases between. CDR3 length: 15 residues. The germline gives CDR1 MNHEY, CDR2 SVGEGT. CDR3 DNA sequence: TGTGCCAGCAGTTACGGGTGGGAGAGATACAATGAGCAGTTCTTC. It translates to CASSYGWERYNEQFF.

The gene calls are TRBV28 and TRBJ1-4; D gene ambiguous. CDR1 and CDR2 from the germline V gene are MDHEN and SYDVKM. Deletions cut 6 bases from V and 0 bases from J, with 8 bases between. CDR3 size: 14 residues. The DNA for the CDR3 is TGTGCCAGCAGCTACACAACAACTAATGAAAAACTGTTTTTT. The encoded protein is CASSYTTTNEKLFF.

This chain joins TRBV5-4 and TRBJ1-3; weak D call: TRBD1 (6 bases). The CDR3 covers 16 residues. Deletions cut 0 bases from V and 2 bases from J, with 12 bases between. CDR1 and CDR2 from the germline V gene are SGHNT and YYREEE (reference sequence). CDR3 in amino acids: CASSLGGARAGNTIYF. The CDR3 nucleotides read TGTGCCAGCAGCTTGGGGGGGGCGCGAGCTGGAAACACCATATATTTT.

CDR3 sequence (DNA): TGTGCCAGCAGATTAAGACAGGCGGGTCACTATGGCTACACCTTC. It encodes CASRLRQAGHYGYTF. The chain has TRBV7-7 and TRBJ1-2; possibly TRBD1 for D (6 bases). Germline-derived CDR1 and CDR2 are SSHAT and FNYEAQ (reference sequence). Trimming left V 6 bases short and J 3 bases short, with 17 bases between. This CDR3 contains 15 residues.

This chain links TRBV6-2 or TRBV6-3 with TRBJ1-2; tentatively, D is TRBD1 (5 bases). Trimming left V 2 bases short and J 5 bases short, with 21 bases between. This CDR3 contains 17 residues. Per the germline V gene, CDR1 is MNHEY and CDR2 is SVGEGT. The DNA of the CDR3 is TGTGCCAGCAGTTACCCGAACGCTGGGGCAGGGAGGTATGGCTACACCTTC. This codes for CASSYPNAGAGRYGYTF.

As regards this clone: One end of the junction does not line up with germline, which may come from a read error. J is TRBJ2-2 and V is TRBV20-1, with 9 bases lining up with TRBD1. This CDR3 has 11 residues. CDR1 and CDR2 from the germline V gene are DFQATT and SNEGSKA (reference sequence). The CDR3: CGTGRVGELFF. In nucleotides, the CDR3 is TGTGGGACAGGGAGGGTCGGGGAGCTGTTTTTT.

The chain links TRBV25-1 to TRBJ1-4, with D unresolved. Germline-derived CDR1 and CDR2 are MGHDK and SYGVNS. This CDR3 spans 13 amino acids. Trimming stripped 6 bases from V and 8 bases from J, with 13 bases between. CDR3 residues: CASRADLGEKLFF. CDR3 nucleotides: TGTGCCAGCAGAGCAGATTTGGGAGAAAAACTGTTTTTT.

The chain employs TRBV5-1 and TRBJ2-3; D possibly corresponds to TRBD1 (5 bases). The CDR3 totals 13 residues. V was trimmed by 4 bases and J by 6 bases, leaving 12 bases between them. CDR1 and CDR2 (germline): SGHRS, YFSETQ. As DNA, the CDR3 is TGCGCCAGCAGCCTAATTAAGGGGGATACGCAGTATTTT. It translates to CASSLIKGDTQYF.

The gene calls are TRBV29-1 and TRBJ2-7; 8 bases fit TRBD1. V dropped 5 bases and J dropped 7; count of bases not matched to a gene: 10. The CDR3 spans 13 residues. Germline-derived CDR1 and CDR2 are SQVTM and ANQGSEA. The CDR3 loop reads CSVSGTGFWEQYF. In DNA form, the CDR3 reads TGCAGCGTTTCCGGGACAGGTTTCTGGGAGCAGTACTTC.

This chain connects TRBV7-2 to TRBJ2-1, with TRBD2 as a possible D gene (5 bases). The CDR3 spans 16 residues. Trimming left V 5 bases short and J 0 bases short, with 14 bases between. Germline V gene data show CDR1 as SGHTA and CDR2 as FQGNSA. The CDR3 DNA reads TGTGCCAGCAGCCAAAGTCGGGGTTACTCCTACAATGAGCAGTTCTTC. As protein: CASSQSRGYSYNEQFF.

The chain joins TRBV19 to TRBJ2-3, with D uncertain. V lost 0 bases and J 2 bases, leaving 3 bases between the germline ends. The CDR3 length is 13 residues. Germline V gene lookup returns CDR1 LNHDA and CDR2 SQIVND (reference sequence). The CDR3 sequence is CASSIEITDTQYF. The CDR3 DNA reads TGTGCCAGTAGTATAGAGATCACAGATACGCAGTATTTT. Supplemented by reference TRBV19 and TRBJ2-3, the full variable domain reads DGGITQSPKYLFRKEGQNVTLSCEQNLNHDAMYWYRQDPGQGLRLIYYSQIVNDFQKGDIAEGYSVSREKKESFPLTVTSAQKNPTAFYLCASSIEITDTQYFGPGTRLTVL.

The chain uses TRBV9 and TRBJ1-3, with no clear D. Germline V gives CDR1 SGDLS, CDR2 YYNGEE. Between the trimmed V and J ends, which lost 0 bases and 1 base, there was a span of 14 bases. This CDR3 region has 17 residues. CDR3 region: CASSVASVQDSGNTIYF. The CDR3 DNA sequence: TGTGCCAGCAGCGTAGCTTCGGTCCAGGATTCTGGAAACACCATATATTTT.

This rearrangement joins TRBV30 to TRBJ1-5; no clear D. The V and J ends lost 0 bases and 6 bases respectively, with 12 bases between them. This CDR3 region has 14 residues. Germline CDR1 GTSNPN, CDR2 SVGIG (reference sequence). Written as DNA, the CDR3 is TGTGCCTGGAGTGTAAGTAACTGGGGTCAGCCCCAGCATTTT. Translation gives CAWSVSNWGQPQHF.

The CDR3 here is CSVEELGKVTF. CDR3 DNA: TGCAGCGTTGAGGAGTTAGGGAAGGTCACCTTC. This chain joins TRBV29-1 and TRBJ1-2; D is undetermined. The CDR3 spans 11 residues. V was trimmed by 3 bases and J by 13 bases, leaving 15 bases between them. Germline CDR1 reads SQVTM; CDR2 reads ANQGSEA.

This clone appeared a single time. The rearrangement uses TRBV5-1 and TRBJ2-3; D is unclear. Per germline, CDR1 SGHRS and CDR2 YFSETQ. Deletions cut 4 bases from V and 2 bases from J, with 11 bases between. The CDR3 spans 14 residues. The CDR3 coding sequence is TGCGCCAGCAGCCAACAGAGTTACACAGATACGCAGTATTTT. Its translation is CASSQQSYTDTQYF. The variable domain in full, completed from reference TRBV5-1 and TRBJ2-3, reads KAGVTQTPRYLIKTRGQQVTLSCSPISGHRSVSWYQQTPGQGLQFLFEYFSETQRNKGNFPGRFSGRQFSNSRSEMNVSTLELGDSALYLCASSQQSYTDTQYFGPGTRLTVL.

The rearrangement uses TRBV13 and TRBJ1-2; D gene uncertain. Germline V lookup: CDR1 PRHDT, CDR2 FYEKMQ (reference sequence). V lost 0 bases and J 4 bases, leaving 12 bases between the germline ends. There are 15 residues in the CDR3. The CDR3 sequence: CASSLGPGGGYGYTF. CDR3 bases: TGTGCCAGCAGCTTAGGCCCAGGCGGCGGCTATGGCTACACCTTC. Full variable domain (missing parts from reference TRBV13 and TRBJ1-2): AAGVIQSPRHLIKEKRETATLKCYPIPRHDTVYWYQQGPGQDPQFLISFYEKMQSDKGSIPDRFSAQQFSDYHSELNMSSLELGDSALYFCASSLGPGGGYGYTFGSGTRLTVV.

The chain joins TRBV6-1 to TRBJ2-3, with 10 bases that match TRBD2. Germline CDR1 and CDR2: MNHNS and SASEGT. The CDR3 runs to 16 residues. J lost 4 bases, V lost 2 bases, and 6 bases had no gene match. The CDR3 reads CASSEHSGGSADTQYF. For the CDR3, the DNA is TGTGCCAGCAGTGAACATAGCGGGGGGTCTGCAGATACGCAGTATTTT.

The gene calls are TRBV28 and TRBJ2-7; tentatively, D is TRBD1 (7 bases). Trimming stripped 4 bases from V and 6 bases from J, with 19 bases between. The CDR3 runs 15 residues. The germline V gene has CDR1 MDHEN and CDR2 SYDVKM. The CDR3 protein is CASSSPSAGGGEQYF. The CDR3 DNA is TGTGCCAGCAGTTCCCCCTCGGCAGGGGGAGGCGAGCAGTACTTC.

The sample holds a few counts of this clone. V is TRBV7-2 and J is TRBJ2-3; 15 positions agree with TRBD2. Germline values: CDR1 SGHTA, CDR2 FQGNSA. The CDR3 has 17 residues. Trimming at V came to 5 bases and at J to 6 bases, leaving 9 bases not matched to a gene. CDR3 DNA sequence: TGTGCCAGCAGCCGGACTAGCGGGGGGGCCGCTTGGGATACGCAGTATTTT. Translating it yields CASSRTSGGAAWDTQYF.

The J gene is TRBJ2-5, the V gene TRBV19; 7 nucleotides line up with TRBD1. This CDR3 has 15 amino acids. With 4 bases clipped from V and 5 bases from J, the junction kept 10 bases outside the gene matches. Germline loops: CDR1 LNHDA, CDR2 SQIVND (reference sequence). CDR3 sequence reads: CASSTTGSEVETQYF. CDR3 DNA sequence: TGTGCCAGTAGTACGACAGGGTCCGAAGTGGAGACCCAGTACTTC.

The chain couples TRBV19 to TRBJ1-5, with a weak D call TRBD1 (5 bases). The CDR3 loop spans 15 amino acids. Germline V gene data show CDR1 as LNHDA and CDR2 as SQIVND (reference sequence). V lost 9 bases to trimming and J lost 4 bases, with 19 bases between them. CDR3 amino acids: CASHSRGVANQPQHF. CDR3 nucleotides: TGTGCCAGCCACTCGCGGGGGGTAGCAAATCAGCCCCAGCATTTT.

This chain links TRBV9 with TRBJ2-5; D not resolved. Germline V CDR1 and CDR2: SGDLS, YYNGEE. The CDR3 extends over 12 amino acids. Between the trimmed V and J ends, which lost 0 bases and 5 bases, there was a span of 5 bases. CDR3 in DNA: TGTGCCAGCAGCGTAGTATCCGAGACCCAGTACTTC. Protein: CASSVVSETQYF.

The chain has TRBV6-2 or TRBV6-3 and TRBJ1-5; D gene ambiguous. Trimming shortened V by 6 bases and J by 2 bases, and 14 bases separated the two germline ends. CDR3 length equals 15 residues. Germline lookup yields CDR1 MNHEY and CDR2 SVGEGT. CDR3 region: CASSRDTGGNQPQHF. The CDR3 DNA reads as TGTGCCAGCAGCCGCGACACCGGAGGCAATCAGCCCCAGCATTTT.

The CDR3 loop reads CASSPGGAGSYNSPLHF. DNA of the CDR3: TGTGCCAGCAGCCCTGGCGGGGCCGGCTCCTATAATTCACCCCTCCACTTT. The rearrangement uses TRBV7-9 and TRBJ1-6, with a weak D call TRBD1 (5 bases). CDR3 length: 17 amino acids. Germline CDR1 SEHNR, CDR2 FQNEAQ (reference sequence). V was cut by 5 bases and J by 0 bases, with 14 bases left in between.

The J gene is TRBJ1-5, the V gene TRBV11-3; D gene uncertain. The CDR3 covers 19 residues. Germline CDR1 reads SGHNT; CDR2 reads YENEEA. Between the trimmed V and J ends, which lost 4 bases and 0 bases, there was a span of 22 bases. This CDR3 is CASSSHSDKTGISNQPQHF. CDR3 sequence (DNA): TGTGCCAGCAGCTCTCACTCCGACAAGACGGGGATTAGCAATCAGCCCCAGCATTTT.

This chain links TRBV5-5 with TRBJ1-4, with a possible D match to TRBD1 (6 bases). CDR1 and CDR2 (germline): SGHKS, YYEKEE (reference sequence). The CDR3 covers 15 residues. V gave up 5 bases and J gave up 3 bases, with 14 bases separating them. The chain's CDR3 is CASSSTRQANEKLFF. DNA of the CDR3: TGTGCCAGCAGTTCAACCCGACAGGCTAATGAAAAACTGTTTTTT.

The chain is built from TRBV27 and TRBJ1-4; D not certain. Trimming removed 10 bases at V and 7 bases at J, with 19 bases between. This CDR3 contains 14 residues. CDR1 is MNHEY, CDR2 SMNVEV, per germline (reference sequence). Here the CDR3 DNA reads TGTGCCACCAGAGGTAGACAATACTCTGAAAAACTGTTTTTT. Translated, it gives CATRGRQYSEKLFF.

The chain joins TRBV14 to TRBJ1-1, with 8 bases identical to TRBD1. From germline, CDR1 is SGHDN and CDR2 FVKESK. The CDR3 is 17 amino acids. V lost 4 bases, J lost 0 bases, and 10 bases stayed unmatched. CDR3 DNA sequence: TGTGCCAGCAGCCTAACAGGGGGTAGCTTACTGAACACTGAAGCTTTCTTT. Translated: CASSLTGGSLLNTEAFF.